One sample yielded the 28 T cell receptor beta chains listed below, sequenced in a study of OX40 agonist ivuxolimab in advanced cancers. Assay used: immunoSEQ multiplex PCR; TCRdb lists only in-frame clones, some missing. The sample consists of roughly 76,000 clones, 80% to 95% of them appearing once. This sample comprised CD4+ or CD8+ T cells sorted from blood, obtained in a trial of the OX40 agonist ivuxolimab. The receptors shown here come from an adult with an advanced solid tumor such as melanoma, head and neck, liver or kidney cancer.

This rearrangement joins TRBV7-9 to TRBJ2-7; TRBD1 aligns across 9 bases. J lost 0 bases, V lost 3 bases, and 15 bases had no gene match. CDR1 and CDR2 from the germline V gene are SEHNR and FQNEAQ (reference sequence). This CDR3 contains 19 residues. CDR3: CASSLLTPRGQGFSYEQYF. CDR3 sequence (DNA): TGTGCCAGCAGCTTGTTGACTCCGCGGGGACAGGGTTTCTCCTACGAGCAGTACTTC.

CDR3 amino acids: CASSQGTGNSGNTIYF. The CDR3 DNA is TGCGCCAGCAGCCAAGGTACAGGGAACTCTGGAAACACCATATATTTT. The J gene is TRBJ1-3, the V gene TRBV4-3; D perhaps matches TRBD1 (6 bases). Deletions cut 1 base from V and 0 bases from J, with 10 bases between. Germline lookup yields CDR1 LGHNA and CDR2 YSLEER. This CDR3 contains 16 residues.

This sequence joins TRBV27 and TRBJ2-7; 10 bases map to TRBD1. From germline, CDR1 is MNHEY and CDR2 SMNVEV (reference sequence). The CDR3 extends over 16 amino acids. V shed 1 base, J shed 0 bases, and the junction held 3 bases outside the gene matches. CDR3 amino acids: CASSLYGTGVSYEQYF. The CDR3 DNA reads as TGTGCCAGCAGTTTATATGGGACAGGGGTCTCCTACGAGCAGTACTTC.

The chain uses TRBV5-6 and TRBJ1-1; unclear D gene. The CDR3 totals 12 residues. V shed 2 bases and J shed 5 bases, with 7 bases lying between them. Germline V lookup: CDR1 SGHDT, CDR2 YYEEEE. The CDR3 protein is CASSFVGTEAFF. The CDR3 bases are TGTGCCAGCAGCTTCGTGGGGACTGAAGCTTTCTTT. The full variable domain, its missing parts supplied by reference TRBV5-6 and TRBJ1-1, is DAGVTQSPTHLIKTRGQQVTLRCSPKSGHDTVSWYQQALGQGPQFIFQYYEEEERQRGNFPDRFSGHQFPNYSSELNVNALLLGDSALYLCASSFVGTEAFFGQGTRLTVV.

With respect to this clone: This likely comes from a read error, as the CDR3 has no conserved phenylalanine or tryptophan at its end. The chain recombines TRBV6-6 with TRBJ1-2; possibly TRBD1 for D (5 bases). The germline V gene encodes CDR1 MNHNY and CDR2 SVGAGI (reference sequence). This CDR3 comprises 12 residues. Trimming left V 8 bases short and J 6 bases short, with 13 bases between. The chain's CDR3 is CASGGSDNGYTL. The CDR3 DNA reads as TGTGCCAGCGGCGGATCGGACAATGGCTACACCCTC.

The CDR3 protein is CASSQAGIRLSQETQYF. In DNA, the CDR3 is TGTGCCAGCAGCCAAGCCGGAATCAGACTCTCCCAAGAGACCCAGTACTTC. The chain links TRBV14 to TRBJ2-5; D remains ambiguous. This CDR3 is built from 17 residues. CDR1 and CDR2 from the germline V gene are SGHDN and FVKESK. Trimming removed 1 base from V and 1 base from J, with 16 bases in between.

This clone was seen only once. The chain is built from TRBV10-3 and TRBJ2-2, with D uncertain. The CDR3 extends over 13 amino acids. Germline V gene sequence: CDR1 ENHRY, CDR2 SYGVKD. The V and J ends lost 7 bases and 2 bases respectively, with 8 bases between them. CDR3 coding DNA: TGTGCCATCACCCTAGACAACACCGGGGAGCTGTTTTTT. This gives the protein CAITLDNTGELFF.

Here the CDR3 reads CASSVQGATNEKLFF. CDR3 nucleotides: TGTGCCAGCAGCGTACAGGGGGCGACTAATGAAAAACTGTTTTTT. V is TRBV9 and J is TRBJ1-4; 8 positions agree with TRBD1. V shed 1 base, J shed 2 bases, and the junction held 1 base outside the gene matches. The CDR3 contains 15 residues. Germline lookup yields CDR1 SGDLS and CDR2 YYNGEE.

The V call is TRBV27, the J call TRBJ1-5; D unclear. CDR1 is MNHEY and CDR2 is SMNVEV in the germline V gene (reference sequence). Trimming stripped 5 bases from V and 7 bases from J, with 15 bases between. CDR3 length: 14 residues. The CDR3 is CASSPLGGAQPQHF. The CDR3 bases are TGTGCCAGCAGTCCCCTGGGAGGTGCCCAGCCCCAGCATTTT.

This rearrangement joins TRBV5-6 to TRBJ2-5, with TRBD2 matching over 9 bases. J gave up 1 base and V 1 base, and 5 bases lay outside the gene matches. Germline V gene sequence: CDR1 SGHDT, CDR2 YYEEEE. This CDR3 spans 16 amino acids. CDR3 sequence reads: CASSLPLAGPQETQYF. CDR3 coding DNA: TGTGCCAGCAGCTTGCCGCTAGCGGGGCCCCAAGAGACCCAGTACTTC.

V gene TRBV7-2 combines with J gene TRBJ2-3; 12 nucleotides match TRBD2. After removal of 1 base from V and 0 bases from J, the junction contained 5 bases not matched to a gene. The CDR3 sequence is 18 residues long. Per germline, CDR1 SGHTA and CDR2 FQGNSA. The CDR3 region is CASSLDRTSGTSTDTQYF. CDR3 nucleotides: TGTGCCAGCAGCTTAGATAGGACTAGCGGGACTAGCACAGATACGCAGTATTTT.

The chain combines TRBV27 with TRBJ2-7; either TRBD1 or TRBD2 may fit D (6 bases each). The DNA matches TRBJ2-5 better at its end, which makes the J call doubtful. Germline V gene sequence: CDR1 MNHEY, CDR2 SMNVEV (reference sequence). The CDR3 contains 15 residues. CDR3 region: CASSLIGGGPETQYF. The CDR3, as DNA: TGTGCCAGCAGTTTGATCGGTGGGGGGCCGGAGACCCAGTACTTC.

The chain joins TRBV7-2 to TRBJ2-3; the D is unclear. Germline V gives CDR1 SGHTA, CDR2 FQGNSA. With 5 bases removed from V and 6 bases from J, the gap between germline ends came to 24 bases. The CDR3 has 17 residues. The CDR3 loop reads CASSPLSSVPPIDTQYF. The CDR3 nucleotides are TGTGCCAGCAGCCCTTTGAGCTCTGTCCCGCCGATTGATACGCAGTATTTT.

The chain combines TRBV7-9 with TRBJ2-7; D perhaps matches TRBD2 (7 bases). Germline-derived CDR1 and CDR2 are SEHNR and FQNEAQ (reference sequence). The CDR3 runs 12 residues. The ends were cut back, 7 bases at V and 5 bases at J, with 12 bases in the middle. The CDR3 nucleotides read TGTGCCAGCAACCCGGGGGGCCACGAGCAGTACTTC. Its protein product is CASNPGGHEQYF.

The CDR3 DNA follows: TGTGCCAGCAGTCGAACACGACAGGGGGGAGATAGTGGCTACACCTTC. Translation gives CASSRTRQGGDSGYTF. V and J are TRBV6-6 and TRBJ1-2; the match to TRBD1 covers 9 bases. Unmatched junction bases numbered 14, after V lost 5 bases and J lost 7 bases. The CDR3 covers 16 residues. Germline CDR1 is MNHNY and CDR2 is SVGAGI (reference sequence).

The CDR3 is CASSMSRAGNQPQHF. For the CDR3, the DNA is TGTGCCAGTAGTATGTCCAGGGCTGGCAATCAGCCCCAGCATTTT. This chain joins TRBV19 and TRBJ1-5; maybe TRBD1 (5 bases). Germline CDR1 and CDR2: LNHDA and SQIVND (reference sequence). This CDR3 region has 15 residues. Between the trimmed V and J ends, which lost 3 bases and 2 bases, there was a span of 11 bases.

This clone was found once. The chain links TRBV7-9 to TRBJ2-1, with 9 bases identical to TRBD2. Germline assignment: CDR1 SEHNR and CDR2 FQNEAQ (reference sequence). V gave up 5 bases and J gave up 7 bases; unmatched junction bases: 3. The CDR3 sequence is 13 residues long. CDR3 sequence reads: CASSRSGGNEQFF. In DNA form, the CDR3 reads TGTGCCAGCAGCCGAAGCGGGGGGAATGAGCAGTTCTTC.

The chain is built from TRBV7-3 and TRBJ1-1, with TRBD1 as a possible D gene (6 bases). The CDR3 extends over 15 amino acids. Trimming left V 1 base short and J 4 bases short, with 13 bases between. Germline V gene sequence: CDR1 SGHTA, CDR2 FQGTGA. CDR3 DNA sequence: TGTGCCAGCAGCTTAAGTGGGGGCGCGGGCACTGAAGCTTTCTTT. Amino acid sequence: CASSLSGGAGTEAFF.

This chain uses TRBV13 with TRBJ1-2; D not resolved. The CDR3 is 11 amino acids. The V gene lost 0 bases and the J gene lost 6 bases, with 2 bases spanning the gap. The germline gives CDR1 PRHDT, CDR2 FYEKMQ (reference sequence). The CDR3 region is CASSLGDGYTF. The CDR3 DNA sequence: TGTGCCAGCAGCTTAGGGGATGGCTACACCTTC. Variable domain in full (rest from reference TRBV13 and TRBJ1-2): AAGVIQSPRHLIKEKRETATLKCYPIPRHDTVYWYQQGPGQDPQFLISFYEKMQSDKGSIPDRFSAQQFSDYHSELNMSSLELGDSALYFCASSLGDGYTFGSGTRLTVV.

CDR3 sequence reads: CASSPGTGNTGELFF. CDR3 nucleotide sequence: TGTGCCAGCAGCCCCGGGACAGGGAACACCGGGGAGCTGTTTTTT. The chain couples TRBV7-9 to TRBJ2-2; 8 bases are shared with TRBD1. With 5 bases clipped from V and 1 base from J, the junction kept 3 bases outside the gene matches. The germline V gene encodes CDR1 SEHNR and CDR2 FQNEAQ (reference sequence). The CDR3 is 15 residues long.

The chain links TRBV29-1 to TRBJ2-5, with D tentatively TRBD1 or TRBD2 (6 bases each). This CDR3 is 15 amino acids long. Germline V lookup: CDR1 SQVTM, CDR2 ANQGSEA. Trimming removed 0 bases at V and 5 bases at J, with 16 bases between. This chain's CDR3 is CSVEDFGGRGETQYF. The CDR3 nucleotides are TGCAGCGTTGAAGATTTTGGGGGGCGAGGGGAGACCCAGTACTTC.

This chain joins TRBV28 and TRBJ2-7, with D possibly matching TRBD2 (6 bases). V gave up 4 bases and J gave up 2 bases, with 15 bases separating them. CDR3 length: 15 amino acids. CDR1 MDHEN and CDR2 SYDVKM come from the germline V gene. CDR3 in DNA: TGTGCCAGCAGTTCGGACTATCCGAGACCCTACGAGCAGTACTTC. It codes for CASSSDYPRPYEQYF.

To note about this clone: Other nucleotide sequences in the sample specify the same CDR3. CDR3 nucleotides: TGTGCCAGCAGTTTGACAGGGGCCTACGAGCAGTACTTC. It encodes CASSLTGAYEQYF. V and J are TRBV27 and TRBJ2-7, with 8 bases that match TRBD1. This CDR3 region has 13 residues. Trimming cost V 3 bases and J 2 bases; bases outside gene matches: 0. Germline V lookup: CDR1 MNHEY, CDR2 SMNVEV (reference sequence).

This clone was observed a single time. The CDR3 loop reads CASRGANTGELFF. The CDR3 DNA is TGTGCCAGCAGGGGCGCGAACACCGGGGAGCTGTTTTTT. The chain joins TRBV27 to TRBJ2-2; the D is unclear. CDR3 length: 13 residues. V lost 6 bases to trimming and J lost 0 bases, with 5 bases between them. Germline loops: CDR1 MNHEY, CDR2 SMNVEV (reference sequence).

The chain joins TRBV2 to TRBJ1-5; maybe TRBD1 (6 bases). CDR3 size: 15 residues. Germline values: CDR1 SNHLY, CDR2 FYNNEI. V lost 0 bases and J lost 5, with 11 bases in between. CDR3 protein: CASSEAWGGDQPQHF. In nucleotides, the CDR3 is TGTGCCAGCAGTGAAGCGTGGGGGGGCGATCAGCCCCAGCATTTT.

The chain couples TRBV4-3 to TRBJ2-7; 14 positions match TRBD2. The J segment lost 3 bases and the V segment lost 4 bases, leaving 2 bases of the junction unmatched. Germline values: CDR1 LGHNA, CDR2 YSLEER. CDR3 length: 15 residues. The DNA of the CDR3 is TGCGCCAGCAGCCCGGGACTAGCGGGAGACTACGAGCAGTACTTC. Amino acids: CASSPGLAGDYEQYF.

This chain uses TRBV5-1 with TRBJ1-1, with unresolved D. The germline CDR1 and CDR2 sequences are SGHRS and YFSETQ. V was trimmed by 0 bases and J by 0 bases, leaving 9 bases between them. This CDR3 spans 15 amino acids. The CDR3 is CASSLGTVLNTEAFF. As DNA, the CDR3 is TGCGCCAGCAGCTTGGGGACGGTCCTGAACACTGAAGCTTTCTTT.

The chain employs TRBV19 and TRBJ1-3; D possibly corresponds to TRBD1 (5 bases). Germline V lookup: CDR1 LNHDA, CDR2 SQIVND (reference sequence). Trimming pared 5 bases from V and 0 bases from J, leaving 11 bases between. The CDR3 is 15 residues long. CDR3: CASSSSDNSGNTIYF. The CDR3 DNA follows: TGTGCCAGTAGTTCGTCGGACAACTCTGGAAACACCATATATTTT.